This is a list of T cell receptor beta chains from one sample in a study of Ad26.COV2.S vaccination and SARS-CoV-2 variants. Produced via immunoSEQ multiplex PCR; TCRdb's table is partial and in-frame only. The repertoire holds some 390,000 clones, with about 85% as singletons. The sample here was peripheral blood, taken in a trial of Ad26.COV2.S vaccine versus placebo. These receptors originate from a person aged 18-65 years who received the Ad26.COV2.S COVID-19 vaccine or a placebo. Each CDR3 is given with its conserved first and last residue. A D gene is named only where the DNA matches it firmly.

d_gene	v_gene	j_gene	CDR3aa
TRBD2	TRBV11-3	TRBJ2-1	CASSPAGGRINEQFF
NA	TRBV4-3	TRBJ1-2	CASSQDAWYGYTF
NA	TRBV19	TRBJ2-7	CASSLLGDNEQYF
TRBD1	TRBV2	TRBJ1-2	CASSDGGGAGYGYTF
NA	TRBV3-1/TRBV3-2	TRBJ1-2	CASSQDWIRWGTHNYGYTF
TRBD1	TRBV10-1	TRBJ1-3	CASSPTTGGYSGNTIYF
TRBD1	TRBV2	TRBJ1-2	CASSLSRGTANYGYTF
NA	TRBV7-2	TRBJ2-7	CASSFGGSSYEQYF
NA	TRBV7-2	TRBJ1-2	CASSFERDSMGGYTF
NA	TRBV7-2	TRBJ1-3	CASSELRVGAAGNTIYF
NA	TRBV7-9	TRBJ2-5	CASSLANSEETQYF
NA	TRBV19	TRBJ1-2	CASSVHDGFNYGYTF
TRBD2	TRBV7-2	TRBJ2-5	CASSHVWAGGPQKTQYF
NA	TRBV7-8	TRBJ1-6	CASSLGDVGNSPLHF
NA	TRBV19	TRBJ1-3	CASSIGPGAGNTIYF
TRBD1	TRBV11-2	TRBJ1-1	CASSSSSGTGRNTEAFF
NA	TRBV7-9	TRBJ2-7	CASSLSQPGRWDYEQYF
NA	TRBV10-2	TRBJ2-1	CASSEAGANEQFF
NA	TRBV23-1	TRBJ1-1	CASSPTELVITEAFF
NA	TRBV2	TRBJ1-5	CASTSKPGNQPQHF
NA	TRBV6-1	TRBJ2-7	CASSVTPQGRSSYEQYF
NA	TRBV9	TRBJ1-1	CASSVELRGTEAFF
NA	TRBV2	TRBJ1-5	CASGYGNQPQHF
NA	TRBV5-1	TRBJ2-2	CASSLDSGELFF
TRBD2	TRBV9	TRBJ2-2	CASSESGGANTGELFF
NA	TRBV14	TRBJ2-7	CASSRAGAYEQYF
NA	TRBV18	TRBJ1-3	CASSPAARESGNTIYF
NA	TRBV20-1	TRBJ2-1	CSAGTGFEQFF
NA	TRBV15	TRBJ1-4	CATSSDRANEKLFF
TRBD1	TRBV19	TRBJ2-6	CASSMWDSPLGANVLTF
NA	TRBV4-1	TRBJ2-7	CASSQVNPSPYYEQYF
NA	TRBV10-1	TRBJ2-2	CASSLGAGELFF
NA	TRBV13	TRBJ2-3	CASSLGLDTQYF
TRBD1	TRBV19	TRBJ1-4	CASRGRREKLFF
TRBD1	TRBV5-6	TRBJ1-2	CASSLGTGDVYGYTF
TRBD1	TRBV6-5	TRBJ2-7	CASSYSRGLREQYF
TRBD2	TRBV5-6	TRBJ2-1	CASSLGTSGYNEQFF
TRBD1	TRBV7-6	TRBJ1-5	CASSTGDGNQPQHF
TRBD1	TRBV6-1	TRBJ1-3	CASSEGSGRGLSGNTIYF
TRBD1	TRBV6-2/TRBV6-3	TRBJ1-2	CASSRGTVDGYTF
TRBD1	TRBV27	TRBJ2-7	CASSLSGTGAYEQYF
TRBD1	TRBV7-2	TRBJ1-3	CASSDRDRNSGNTIYF
NA	TRBV18	TRBJ2-2	CASSPSATGELFF
TRBD2	TRBV5-4	TRBJ2-2	CASESGTTANTGELFF
NA	TRBV11-2	TRBJ2-2	CASRAGTHTGELFF
TRBD1	TRBV10-3	TRBJ1-5	CATRQGREPQHF
TRBD1	TRBV6-2/TRBV6-3	TRBJ2-7	CASSYRDRVYEQYF
NA	TRBV14	TRBJ2-3	CASSQRSRAGTQYF
TRBD1	TRBV6-5	TRBJ1-6	CASSSGTENSPLHF
TRBD1	TRBV5-1	TRBJ2-2	CASSLGTGTNTGELFF
NA	TRBV7-7	TRBJ2-7	CASNGDSYEQYF
TRBD1	TRBV4-1	TRBJ1-1	CASSLSKIQGFTEAFF
TRBD1	TRBV6-4	TRBJ2-1	CASSPQTGGYNEQFF
TRBD2	TRBV19	TRBJ2-1	CASKTSGVNEQFF